This T cell receptor (beta chain) was documented in a study of T cell clonality in common variable immunodeficiency. This table comes from immunoSEQ multiplex PCR, and its TCRdb copy is limited to in-frame clones, with some not included. The sample is made up of roughly 52,000 clones, none counted only once. In its sample, this clone was seen many times. The read ends 3 residues before the CDR3 terminus; that terminus is restored from the germline J gene. This CDR3 comprises 15 residues. The V gene's germline CDR1 is SNHLY and CDR2 FYNNEI. V was trimmed by 8 bases and J by 2 bases, leaving 19 bases between them.

Sequencing was performed on peripheral blood mononuclear cells. This chain uses TRBV2 with TRBJ2-7; D is perhaps TRBD1 (5 bases). The source is a person between 18 and 70 years old in good health. This CDR3 reads CASLQSTDSTYEQYF. The part of the CDR3 DNA that was read is TGTGCCAGCTTACAGAGTACCGACAGTACCTACGAG.